The source of this TCR beta chain is a study of T-cell memory formation after mild COVID-19. Study outcomes and limitations: Unconfirmed was the SARS-CoV-2 specificity of second-wave clones that peaked on day 37. A balance of CD4 and CD8 characterized clones contracting day 15 to 85, whereas later expanders leaned CD4+.

Many counts were recorded for this clonotype. The target antigen is unknown. 5'RACE primed at constant segments yielded TCR alpha and TCR beta cDNA libraries bearing sample barcodes and UMIs. TCRdb processed the 5' RACE reads anew with MiXCR; each CDR3 protein has one entry. The sample contains 35,000 to 40,000 distinct CDR3 sequences, 6% to 6.5% of which appear only once. Germline V CDR1 and CDR2: LNHDA, SQIVND (reference sequence). The CDR3 has 15 residues. Trimming pared 7 bases from V and 0 bases from J, leaving 13 bases between. The rearrangement links TRBV19 to TRBJ2-1; possible D gene TRBD2, 5 bases. Sequences were obtained from PBMCs or a T cell subset sorted from them (not recorded which). The TCR comes from an adult who had mild COVID-19 (a few samples of this study predate the infection). Cell type and time point are not known. The DNA of the CDR3 is TGTGCCAGTAAGGGTAGAGGGAGCTCCTACAATGAGCAGTTCTTC. It encodes CASKGRGSSYNEQFF.